These 30 T cell receptor beta chains were sequenced from one sample in a study of early stage breast cancer tumors. Sequenced by immunoSEQ multiplex PCR; TCRdb stores in-frame clones only, minus some. The data show approximately 30,000 clones, with 80% seen just once and 12% held by the top ten. Sequenced input: blood. The receptors come from a person between 60 and 69 years old with breast cancer.

The CDR3 protein is CASSVEGAGNGYEQYF. The CDR3 DNA reads TGTGCCAGCAGCGTAGAGGGAGCGGGAAACGGCTACGAGCAGTACTTC. The gene calls are TRBV9 and TRBJ2-7; 7 bases map to TRBD2. The CDR3 covers 16 residues. J lost 3 bases, V lost 0 bases, and 9 bases had no gene match. CDR1 is SGDLS, CDR2 YYNGEE, per germline.

The rearrangement uses TRBV29-1 and TRBJ1-1; D call uncertain. Germline CDR1 SQVTM, CDR2 ANQGSEA. The V gene lost 2 bases and the J gene lost 4 bases, with 8 bases spanning the gap. The CDR3 consists of 12 residues. The DNA for the CDR3 is TGCAGCGTTGAACGGTACGGCACTGAAGCTTTCTTT. Its protein product is CSVERYGTEAFF. The full variable domain, in which reference TRBV29-1 and TRBJ1-1 provide the parts outside the CDR3, is SAVISQKPSRDICQRGTSLTIQCQVDSQVTMMFWYRQQPGQSLTLIATANQGSEATYESGFVIDKFPISRPNLTFSTLTVSNMSPEDSSIYLCSVERYGTEAFFGQGTRLTVV.

This chain links TRBV7-2 with TRBJ1-1; D remains ambiguous. Per the germline V gene, CDR1 is SGHTA and CDR2 is FQGNSA. The germline V and J ends were trimmed by 3 bases and 3 bases, with 14 bases remaining between them. This CDR3 comprises 15 residues. Here the CDR3 DNA reads TGTGCCAGCAGCTTGGGAGGGCCCGGGGACACTGAAGCTTTCTTT. This codes for CASSLGGPGDTEAFF.

The rearrangement uses TRBV10-3 and TRBJ2-3, with 13 bases aligning to TRBD2. The J segment lost 3 bases and the V segment lost 9 bases, leaving 9 bases of the junction unmatched. CDR3 length equals 16 residues. Germline loops: CDR1 ENHRY, CDR2 SYGVKD. Here the CDR3 DNA reads TGTGCCATATCCCCCCAACTAGCGGGAGGGACAGATACGCAGTATTTT. Translated: CAISPQLAGGTDTQYF.

A few counts support this clone. CDR3: CASSQGQGQVNTEAFF. Written as DNA, the CDR3 is TGCGCCAGCAGCCAAGGGCAGGGGCAGGTGAACACTGAAGCTTTCTTT. This rearrangement joins TRBV4-1 to TRBJ1-1, with D maybe TRBD1 (6 bases). The CDR3 extends over 16 amino acids. The germline V gene has CDR1 MGHRA and CDR2 YSYEKL. V was pared by 1 base and J by 0 bases, with 12 bases between.

This clone was counted only a few times. The chain carries TRBV30 and TRBJ1-1; D unclear. The germline V gene has CDR1 GTSNPN and CDR2 SVGIG (reference sequence). CDR3 length: 14 amino acids. The V gene lost 0 bases and the J gene lost 2 bases, with 10 bases spanning the gap. The CDR3 DNA follows: TGTGCCTGGAGTGTACTCGGGGTAAACACTGAAGCTTTCTTT. Translation gives CAWSVLGVNTEAFF.

The chain has TRBV5-5 and TRBJ2-7; 7 nucleotides align to TRBD1. V lost 0 bases to trimming and J lost 6 bases; unmatched junction nucleotides: 3. This CDR3 spans 13 amino acids. Germline lookup yields CDR1 SGHKS and CDR2 YYEKEE (reference sequence). In DNA, the CDR3 is TGTGCCAGCAGCTTGGACAGGGGAAGCGAGCAGTACTTC. This gives the protein CASSLDRGSEQYF. The full variable domain, with the rest looked up from reference TRBV5-5 and TRBJ2-7, is DAGVTQSPTHLIKTRGQQVTLRCSPISGHKSVSWYQQVLGQGPQFIFQYYEKEERGRGNFPDRFSARQFPNYSSELNVNALLLGDSALYLCASSLDRGSEQYFGPGTRLTVT.

J is TRBJ1-2 and V is TRBV7-2, with 8 bases aligning to TRBD1. This CDR3 is 12 amino acids long. From germline, CDR1 is SGHTA and CDR2 FQGNSA. V gave up 4 bases and J gave up 5 bases; unmatched junction bases: 0. In DNA form, the CDR3 reads TGTGCCAGCAGCTGGACAGGGTATGGCTACACCTTC. It specifies CASSWTGYGYTF.

The rearrangement uses TRBV5-5 and TRBJ1-1; weak D call: TRBD1 (6 bases). This CDR3 contains 14 residues. V lost 2 bases and J 1 base, leaving 9 bases between the germline ends. Per germline, CDR1 SGHKS and CDR2 YYEKEE (reference sequence). The CDR3 sequence: CASSFGQPNTEAFF. In nucleotides, the CDR3 is TGTGCCAGCAGCTTTGGACAGCCGAACACTGAAGCTTTCTTT.

The gene calls are TRBV29-1 and TRBJ2-2; a possible D gene is TRBD2 (6 bases). Germline loops: CDR1 SQVTM, CDR2 ANQGSEA. V lost 7 bases to trimming and J lost 7 bases, with 22 bases between them. The CDR3 contains 15 residues. The CDR3 loop reads CSGSNLAGRGGELFF. The CDR3 nucleotides are TGCAGCGGAAGTAACCTGGCGGGAAGAGGCGGGGAGCTGTTTTTT.

The chain is built from TRBV11-2 and TRBJ2-7, with TRBD2 matching 10 bases. The ends lost 9 bases at V and 2 bases at J; junction bases unmatched: 16. The CDR3 extends over 17 amino acids. The germline V gene has CDR1 SGHAT and CDR2 FQNNGV. CDR3 residues: CASRGRPGLARPYEQYF. CDR3 nucleotides: TGTGCCAGTCGTGGGAGGCCGGGACTAGCGCGACCCTACGAGCAGTACTTC.

V is TRBV6-5 and J is TRBJ2-7, with 7 bases fitting TRBD1. The CDR3 runs to 13 residues. In germline, CDR1 is MNHEY, CDR2 SVGAGI. With V trimmed by 6 bases and J by 1 base, 3 bases remained unmatched. CDR3 sequence (DNA): TGTGCCAGCAGCCCGACAGGGTCCTACGAGCAGTACTTC. Its protein product is CASSPTGSYEQYF.

The gene calls are TRBV4-2 and TRBJ2-7; possible D gene TRBD2, 6 bases. The V end was cut by 5 bases, the J end by 2 bases, with 19 bases between. Germline V gives CDR1 LGHNA, CDR2 YNFKEQ. The CDR3 loop spans 16 amino acids. CDR3 protein: CASSLEYGSRPYEQYF. As DNA, the CDR3 is TGTGCCAGCAGCTTAGAGTACGGGAGTCGACCCTACGAGCAGTACTTC.

The chain couples TRBV20-1 to TRBJ1-3; no clear D gene. V was trimmed by 5 bases and J by 4 bases, leaving 6 bases between them. CDR3 length: 11 amino acids. The germline V gene has CDR1 DFQATT and CDR2 SNEGSKA (reference sequence). The CDR3 loop is CSAPLGNTIYF. Here the CDR3 DNA reads TGCAGTGCTCCATTGGGAAACACCATATATTTT.

This chain connects TRBV27 to TRBJ1-3; 9 bases are a match to TRBD1. The CDR3 is made up of 14 amino acids. V lost 5 bases, J lost 8 bases, and 7 bases stayed unmatched. The germline V gene has CDR1 MNHEY and CDR2 SMNVEV (reference sequence). The CDR3 spells CASSGGQGFDTIYF. The CDR3 nucleotides read TGTGCCAGCAGTGGCGGACAGGGGTTCGACACCATATATTTT.

The chain links TRBV2 to TRBJ2-1; 8 bases are shared with TRBD1. CDR3 size: 15 residues. CDR1 and CDR2 (germline): SNHLY, FYNNEI. V trimming: 1 base; J trimming: 8 bases; junction bases outside the gene matches: 7. As DNA, the CDR3 is TGTGCCAGCAGTGAAGTAACAGGGGGGTTGGATGAGCAGTTCTTC. Amino acid sequence: CASSEVTGGLDEQFF.

The chain employs TRBV5-6 and TRBJ2-1, with 7 bases lining up with TRBD2. Per germline, CDR1 SGHDT and CDR2 YYEEEE. The CDR3 length is 17 residues. The V and J ends lost 4 bases and 3 bases, in that order; junction bases with no gene match: 13. The CDR3 reads CASSLPPWREFYNEQFF. Here the CDR3 DNA reads TGTGCCAGCAGCCTTCCTCCCTGGCGGGAGTTCTACAATGAGCAGTTCTTC.

The genes are TRBV5-4 and TRBJ1-1; maybe TRBD1 (5 bases). Looked up from germline, CDR1 is SGHNT and CDR2 is YYREEE (reference sequence). The ends were cut back, 2 bases at V and 1 base at J, with 9 bases in the middle. This CDR3 region has 14 residues. CDR3 coding DNA: TGTGCCAGCAGCTTTGGGCAGGGGAACACTGAAGCTTTCTTT. It yields the protein CASSFGQGNTEAFF.

This clone was detected only a few times. The chain uses TRBV21-1 and TRBJ1-5; the D call TRBD1 from the table was never checked on the DNA. TRBV21-1 is shown as a pseudogene. This CDR3 has 17 residues. DNA of the CDR3: TGTGCCAGCAGCATAAGGGACAGGATGGGGGGCAATCAGCCCCAGCATTTT. It is translated as CASSIRDRMGGNQPQHF.

The rearrangement links TRBV7-8 to TRBJ2-5; maybe TRBD2 (6 bases). This CDR3 has 14 residues. Trimming took 4 bases from V and 3 from J, leaving 12 bases between them. Germline V CDR1 and CDR2: SGHVS, FQNEAQ. As DNA, the CDR3 is TGTGCCAGCAGCTCCCTTGGAGGGGAAGAGACCCAGTACTTC. Translation gives CASSSLGGEETQYF. Full variable domain (missing parts from reference TRBV7-8 and TRBJ2-5): GAGVSQSPRYKVAKRGQDVALRCDPISGHVSLFWYQQALGQGPEFLTYFQNEAQLDKSGLPSDRFFAERPEGSVSTLKIQRTQQEDSAVYLCASSSLGGEETQYFGPGTRLLVL.

This chain joins TRBV2 and TRBJ2-2; D gene uncertain. The CDR3 has 11 amino acids. Per germline, CDR1 SNHLY and CDR2 FYNNEI. Trimming removed 8 bases at V and 3 bases at J, with 4 bases between. Written as DNA, the CDR3 is TGTGCCAGCCGAGACACCGGGGAGCTGTTTTTT. It specifies CASRDTGELFF.

The J gene is TRBJ1-2, the V gene TRBV5-8; 7 bases match TRBD1. Germline V gives CDR1 SGHTS, CDR2 YDEGEE. J was trimmed by 8 bases and V by 4 bases; bases with no gene match: 8. This CDR3 has 13 amino acids. In nucleotides, the CDR3 is TGTGCCAGCAGCCATGACAGGGTGGAGGGCTACACCTTC. Translation: CASSHDRVEGYTF.

Notes on this clone: One end of the junction is discordant with germline, which a read error may explain. V is TRBV28 and J is TRBJ1-3, with D perhaps TRBD1 (6 bases). Germline V gives CDR1 MDHEN, CDR2 SYDVKM. CDR3 size: 12 residues. The CDR3: CASSYLQGPSHF. In DNA form, the CDR3 reads TGTGCCAGCAGTTATCTCCAGGGGCCGTCGCACTTT. The full variable domain, its missing parts supplied by reference TRBV28 and TRBJ1-3, is DVKVTQSSRYLVKRTGEKVFLECVQDMDHENMFWYRQDPGLGLRLIYFSYDVKMKEKGDIPEGYSVSREKKERFSLILESASTNQTSMYLCASSYLQGPSHFGEGSWLTVV.

The table lists this clone with a few counts. The rearrangement uses TRBV25-1 and TRBJ1-1; D remains unclear. This CDR3 has 13 residues. Trimming left V 2 bases short and J 5 bases short, with 9 bases between. In germline, CDR1 is MGHDK, CDR2 SYGVNS. As DNA, the CDR3 is TGTGCCAGCAGTGAAATTGAGTGGACTGAAGCTTTCTTT. This codes for CASSEIEWTEAFF.

V gene TRBV5-4 combines with J gene TRBJ2-7; 11 bases fit TRBD1. The CDR3 length is 13 residues. J lost 6 bases, V lost 4 bases, and 3 bases had no gene match. Germline V gene sequence: CDR1 SGHNT, CDR2 YYREEE (reference sequence). The CDR3 DNA follows: TGTGCCAGCAGCGGGGACAGGGGGGGCGAGCAGTACTTC. Translating it yields CASSGDRGGEQYF.

The chain joins TRBV19 to TRBJ1-5; 8 nucleotides align to TRBD1. Germline CDR1 LNHDA, CDR2 SQIVND (reference sequence). V shed 6 bases and J 1 base; nucleotides not matched to a gene: 5. This CDR3 has 15 amino acids. DNA of the CDR3: TGTGCCAGTAGCGGGACAGGAGGCAGCAATCAGCCCCAGCATTTT. Its protein product is CASSGTGGSNQPQHF.

J is TRBJ2-1 and V is TRBV5-6; possible D gene TRBD2, 6 bases. The CDR3 length is 15 residues. V shed 3 bases and J shed 4 bases, with 14 bases lying between them. Per the germline V gene, CDR1 is SGHDT and CDR2 is YYEEEE. The CDR3 DNA is TGTGCCAGCAGCTCTGGAGCGGGTGGGTACAATGAGCAGTTCTTC. It encodes CASSSGAGGYNEQFF.

The chain links TRBV4-3 to TRBJ1-2; a possible D gene is TRBD1 (6 bases). Germline V CDR1 and CDR2: LGHNA, YSLEER. The CDR3 sequence is 14 residues long. Trimming pared 4 bases from V and 7 bases from J, leaving 16 bases between. DNA for the CDR3: TGCGCCAGCAGCCCAGGGACACCAAGAGGTGGCTACACCTTC. As protein: CASSPGTPRGGYTF.

The genes are TRBV5-1 and TRBJ2-3, with 14 nucleotides matching TRBD2. There are 15 residues in the CDR3. After removal of 4 bases from V and 6 bases from J, the junction contained 4 bases not matched to a gene. Germline loops: CDR1 SGHRS, CDR2 YFSETQ. CDR3 region: CASSTGLAGGDTQYF. The CDR3 coding sequence is TGCGCCAGCAGCACCGGACTAGCGGGAGGCGATACGCAGTATTTT. Full variable domain (missing parts from reference TRBV5-1 and TRBJ2-3): KAGVTQTPRYLIKTRGQQVTLSCSPISGHRSVSWYQQTPGQGLQFLFEYFSETQRNKGNFPGRFSGRQFSNSRSEMNVSTLELGDSALYLCASSTGLAGGDTQYFGPGTRLTVL.

The chain carries TRBV29-1 and TRBJ2-1, with 9 bases that match TRBD2. The CDR3 sequence is 13 residues long. Germline CDR1 reads SQVTM; CDR2 reads ANQGSEA. The J segment lost 4 bases and the V segment lost 8 bases, leaving 6 bases of the junction unmatched. The CDR3 nucleotides read TGCAGCCTTCACAGCGGGAGGTACAATGAGCAGTTCTTC. Amino acids: CSLHSGRYNEQFF.